The 6 T cell receptor beta chains given below trace back to one sample, sequenced in a study of T-cell memory formation after mild COVID-19. TCRdb used MiXCR to reprocess the 5' RACE reads, holding one entry per CDR3 protein. In the table there are roughly 110,000 distinct CDR3 sequences, 9.5% to 15% of which are singletons. Specimen: PBMCs or a T cell subset sorted from them (not recorded which). These receptors all come from an adult woman who had mild COVID-19 (a few samples of this study predate the infection). Cell type and time point are not known.

The chain combines TRBV5-1 with TRBJ2-7; 7 positions match TRBD1. The trim removed 2 bases at V and 2 bases at J, leaving 4 bases unmatched. The CDR3 covers 14 residues. Germline loops: CDR1 SGHRS, CDR2 YFSETQ. The CDR3 DNA sequence: TGCGCCAGCAGCTTCCGACAGGGTGCCTACGAGCAGTACTTC. Encoded protein: CASSFRQGAYEQYF. The full variable domain, completed using reference TRBV5-1 and TRBJ2-7, is KAGVTQTPRYLIKTRGQQVTLSCSPISGHRSVSWYQQTPGQGLQFLFEYFSETQRNKGNFPGRFSGRQFSNSRSEMNVSTLELGDSALYLCASSFRQGAYEQYFGPGTRLTVT.

This clonotype has only a few counts. The rearrangement uses TRBV7-6 and TRBJ2-5; 7 bases match TRBD1. CDR3 length equals 14 residues. CDR1 and CDR2 (germline): SGHVS, FNYEAQ. J lost 7 bases, V lost 1 base, and 6 bases had no gene match. The CDR3 region is CASSLERGQVTQYF. Here the CDR3 DNA reads TGTGCCAGCAGCTTAGAGAGGGGGCAGGTGACCCAGTACTTC.

Worth noting for this clonotype: This likely comes from a read error, as the CDR3 has no conserved phenylalanine or tryptophan at its end. The chain carries TRBV12-3 or TRBV12-4 and TRBJ2-7; 7 bases fit TRBD1. J was trimmed by 0 bases and V by 5 bases; bases with no gene match: 7. The CDR3 sequence is 15 residues long. The chain's CDR3 is CASSLSRDSSYEQYI. CDR3 in DNA: TGTGCCAGCAGTCTCTCCCGGGACAGCTCCTACGAGCAGTACATC.

The chain links TRBV20-1 to TRBJ2-1; TRBD2 agrees at 7 bases. Germline-derived CDR1 and CDR2 are DFQATT and SNEGSKA (reference sequence). There are 15 residues in the CDR3. J lost 1 base, V lost 4 bases, and 7 bases had no gene match. Here the CDR3 reads CSATSLADSYNEQFF. As DNA, the CDR3 is TGCAGTGCTACCTCTCTAGCGGATTCCTACAATGAGCAGTTCTTC.

The chain employs TRBV20-1 and TRBJ1-2; D gene uncertain. This CDR3 spans 10 amino acids. V was clipped by 2 bases and J by 5 bases, with 3 bases between them. Germline CDR1 DFQATT, CDR2 SNEGSKA (reference sequence). The CDR3 sequence: CSARSYGYTF. The CDR3 nucleotides are TGCAGTGCTAGATCATATGGCTACACCTTC.

The chain joins TRBV7-8 to TRBJ2-3; D unclear. This CDR3 spans 15 amino acids. CDR1 is SGHVS, CDR2 FQNEAQ, per germline. V gave up 0 bases and J gave up 3 bases, with 10 bases separating them. CDR3 amino acids: CASSLARTRTDTQYF. Written as DNA, the CDR3 is TGTGCCAGCAGCTTAGCGCGAACAAGGACAGATACGCAGTATTTT.